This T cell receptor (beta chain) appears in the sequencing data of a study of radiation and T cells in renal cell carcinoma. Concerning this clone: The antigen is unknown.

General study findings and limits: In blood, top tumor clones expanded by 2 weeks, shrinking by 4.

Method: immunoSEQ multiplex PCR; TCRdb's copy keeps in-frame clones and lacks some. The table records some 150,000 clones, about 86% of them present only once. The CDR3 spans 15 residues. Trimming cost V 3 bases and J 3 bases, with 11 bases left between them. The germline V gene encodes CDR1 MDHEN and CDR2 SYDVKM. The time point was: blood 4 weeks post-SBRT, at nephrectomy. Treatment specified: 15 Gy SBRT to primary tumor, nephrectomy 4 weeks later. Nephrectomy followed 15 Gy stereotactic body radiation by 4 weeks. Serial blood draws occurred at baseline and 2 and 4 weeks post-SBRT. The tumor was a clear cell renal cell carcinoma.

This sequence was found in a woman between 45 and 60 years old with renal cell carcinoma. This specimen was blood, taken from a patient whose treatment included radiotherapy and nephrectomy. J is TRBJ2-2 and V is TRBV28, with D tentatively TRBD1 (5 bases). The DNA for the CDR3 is TGTGCCAGCAGTTTTGGGTCAGGGTACACCGGGGAGCTGTTTTTT. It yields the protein CASSFGSGYTGELFF.